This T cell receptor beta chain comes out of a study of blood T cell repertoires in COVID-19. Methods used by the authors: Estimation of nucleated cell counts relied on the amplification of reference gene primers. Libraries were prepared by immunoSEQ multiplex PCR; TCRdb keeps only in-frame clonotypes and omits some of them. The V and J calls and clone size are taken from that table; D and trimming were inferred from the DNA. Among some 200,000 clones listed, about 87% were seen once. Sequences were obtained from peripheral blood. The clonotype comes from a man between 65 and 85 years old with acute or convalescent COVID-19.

DNA for the CDR3: TGTGCCAGCAGCAAAGGGGGGGGCGGCGGGACAGGCACGAATCAGCCCCAGCATTTT. Translated, it gives CASSKGGGGGTGTNQPQHF. J is TRBJ1-5 and V is TRBV5-4, with 8 nucleotides matching TRBD1. The germline CDR1 and CDR2 sequences are SGHNT and YYREEE (reference sequence). The CDR3 length is 19 residues. V shed 4 bases and J 4 bases; nucleotides not matched to a gene: 19.